These 9 T cell receptor beta chains came from one sample sequenced in a study of PD-1 blockade in classical Hodgkin lymphoma. The method was immunoSEQ multiplex PCR; TCRdb's version includes in-frame clones alone and lacks a portion of them. The sample has approximately 11,000 clones, approximately 88% seen once. Relapses following autologous stem cell transplantation were seen in all patients, with brentuximab vedotin exposure varying. CD8+ T cell isolation from thawed PBMCs was performed by magnetic negative selection. Material: CD8+ T cells from blood, obtained at baseline. Every receptor here comes from a human donor with classical Hodgkin lymphoma.

The count of this clone is one. CDR3 loop: CASSSGANEQYF. The DNA for the CDR3 is TGTGCCAGCAGTTCAGGGGCCAACGAGCAGTACTTC. V gene TRBV6-5 combines with J gene TRBJ2-7; a possible D gene is TRBD1 (6 bases). V lost 4 bases, J lost 5 bases, and 9 bases lay in between. The CDR3 spans 12 residues. CDR1 and CDR2 from the germline V gene are MNHEY and SVGAGI.

V is TRBV10-1 and J is TRBJ2-7; 7 bases are shared with TRBD1. J lost 2 bases, V lost 5 bases, and 12 bases had no gene match. Germline V gene lookup returns CDR1 WNHNN and CDR2 SYGVQD (reference sequence). The CDR3 sequence is 16 residues long. The CDR3 sequence is CASSKGAGDGPYEQYF. The CDR3 region has the DNA TGCGCCAGCAGTAAGGGGGCAGGCGATGGTCCCTACGAGCAGTACTTC.

This rearrangement joins TRBV30 to TRBJ2-3, with 9 bases identical to TRBD2. Germline CDR1 is GTSNPN and CDR2 is SVGIG (reference sequence). The CDR3 is made up of 16 amino acids. V was pared by 3 bases and J by 2 bases, with 9 bases of the junction left unmatched. The CDR3 region is CAWSEWTSEFTDTQYF. Written as DNA, the CDR3 is TGTGCCTGGAGCGAGTGGACTAGCGAATTCACAGATACGCAGTATTTT. Based on the CDR3 plus reference TRBV30 and TRBJ2-3, the full variable domain is SQTIHQWPATLVQPVGSPLSLECTVEGTSNPNLYWYRQAAGRGLQLLFYSVGIGQISSEVPQNLSASRPQDRQFILSSKKLLLSDSGFYLCAWSEWTSEFTDTQYFGPGTRLTVL.

This clone was seen a single time. The chain carries TRBV28 and TRBJ2-3; 12 nucleotides line up with TRBD2. Losses at the gene ends were 5 bases for V and 6 bases for J; bases not matched to a gene: 12. This CDR3 region has 17 residues. Germline V gives CDR1 MDHEN, CDR2 SYDVKM. CDR3 in DNA: TGTGCCAGCAGTCCAAATCTAGCGGGGGGGTTCAGGGATACGCAGTATTTT. Translation: CASSPNLAGGFRDTQYF.

The V gene is TRBV7-6, the J gene TRBJ2-3; tentative D call: TRBD1 (6 bases). Germline CDR1 and CDR2: SGHVS and FNYEAQ. V was cut by 6 bases and J by 2 bases, with 18 bases left in between. This CDR3 contains 16 residues. The CDR3 is CASSGSGPGATDTQYF. The DNA for the CDR3 is TGTGCCAGCAGTGGGTCAGGGCCAGGGGCCACAGATACGCAGTATTTT.

The chain combines TRBV10-2 with TRBJ2-1; D is possibly TRBD2 (6 bases). Germline values: CDR1 WSHSY, CDR2 SAAADI. V lost 10 bases and J lost 9, with 13 bases in between. CDR3 size: 11 residues. The CDR3 coding sequence is TGCGCCACCTCGCCCGGGGGTGAGCAGTTCTTC. Translation gives CATSPGGEQFF.

This clone showed up just a few times. This rearrangement joins TRBV11-2 to TRBJ1-1, with D maybe TRBD1 (6 bases). The CDR3 extends over 14 amino acids. The germline V gene encodes CDR1 SGHAT and CDR2 FQNNGV. Trimming cost V 3 bases and J 4 bases, with 12 bases left between them. The CDR3 bases are TGTGCCAGCAGCTTTTGGGGGCAGTTCACTGAAGCTTTCTTT. Protein product: CASSFWGQFTEAFF.

CDR3 amino acids: CASSIVSGTSYNEQFF. DNA for the CDR3: TGTGCCAGTAGTATAGTGAGCGGAACCTCCTACAATGAGCAGTTCTTC. The V call is TRBV19, the J call TRBJ2-1, with D perhaps matching TRBD2 (5 bases). The germline V gene has CDR1 LNHDA and CDR2 SQIVND (reference sequence). The length of the CDR3 is 16 residues. The V and J ends lost 1 base and 0 bases respectively, with 10 bases between them. The variable domain in full, completed from reference TRBV19 and TRBJ2-1, reads DGGITQSPKYLFRKEGQNVTLSCEQNLNHDAMYWYRQDPGQGLRLIYYSQIVNDFQKGDIAEGYSVSREKKESFPLTVTSAQKNPTAFYLCASSIVSGTSYNEQFFGPGTRLTVL.

The chain recombines TRBV5-4 with TRBJ2-1; 7 bases map to TRBD2. The CDR3 has 15 residues. V was pared by 1 base and J by 3 bases, with 4 bases of the junction left unmatched. CDR1 is SGHNT and CDR2 is YYREEE in the germline V gene (reference sequence). The CDR3 region has the DNA TGTGCCAGCAGCTTGTCGCTAGCGGACTACAATGAGCAGTTCTTC. It encodes CASSLSLADYNEQFF.